Here is one T cell receptor beta chain with its context. Indicated treatment: roughly 19 received Ad26.COV2.S at low or high dose, single or two shots; about 5 received placebo; per-sample allocation not given. Sampling happened 63 days after the first vaccine or placebo injection. The entry originates in a study of Ad26.COV2.S vaccination and SARS-CoV-2 variants. In germline, CDR1 is SGHDT, CDR2 YYEEEE. The CDR3 is 14 residues long. Between the trimmed V and J ends, which lost 1 base and 8 bases, there was a span of 12 bases. The repertoire was sequenced with immunoSEQ multiplex PCR; TCRdb's copy has only in-frame clones and lacks some. The sample includes around 370,000 clones, more than 75% of them seen just once.

The specimen was peripheral blood, collected in a trial of Ad26.COV2.S vaccine versus placebo. The chain employs TRBV5-6 and TRBJ1-4; D remains ambiguous. The source is a person between 18 and 60 years old who received the Ad26.COV2.S COVID-19 vaccine or a placebo. The CDR3 loop reads CASSLRRLGEKLFF. CDR3 nucleotides: TGTGCCAGCAGCTTGCGGAGGTTAGGCGAAAAACTGTTTTTT.